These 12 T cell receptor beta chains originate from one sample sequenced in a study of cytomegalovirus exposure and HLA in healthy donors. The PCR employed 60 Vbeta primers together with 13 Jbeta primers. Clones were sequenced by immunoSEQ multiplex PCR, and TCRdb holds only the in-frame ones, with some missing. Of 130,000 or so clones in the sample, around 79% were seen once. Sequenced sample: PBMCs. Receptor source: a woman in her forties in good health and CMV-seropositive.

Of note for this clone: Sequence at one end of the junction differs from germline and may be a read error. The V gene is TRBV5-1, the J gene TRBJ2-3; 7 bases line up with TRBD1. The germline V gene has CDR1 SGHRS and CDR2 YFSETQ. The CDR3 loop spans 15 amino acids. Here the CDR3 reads CASSIIQGSRDTQYF. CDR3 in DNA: TGCGCCAGCAGCATAATACAGGGGAGCAGAGATACGCAGTATTTT.

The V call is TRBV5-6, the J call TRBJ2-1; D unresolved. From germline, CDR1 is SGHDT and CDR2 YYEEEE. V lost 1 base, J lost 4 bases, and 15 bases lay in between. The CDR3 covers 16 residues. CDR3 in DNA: TGTGCCAGCAGCTTGTCGTTACAGCAAATGTACAATGAGCAGTTCTTC. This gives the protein CASSLSLQQMYNEQFF.

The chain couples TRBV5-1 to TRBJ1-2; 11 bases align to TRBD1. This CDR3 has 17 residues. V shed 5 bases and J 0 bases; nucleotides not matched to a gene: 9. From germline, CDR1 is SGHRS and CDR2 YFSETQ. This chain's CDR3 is CASRPFGTGGPNYGYTF. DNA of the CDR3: TGCGCCAGCAGGCCCTTCGGGACAGGGGGGCCTAACTATGGCTACACCTTC.

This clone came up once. This chain's CDR3 is CASSRTSGGGEQFF. The CDR3 nucleotides are TGCGCCAGCAGCCGGACTAGCGGGGGAGGTGAGCAGTTCTTC. The gene calls are TRBV5-1 and TRBJ2-1; 13 bases align to TRBD2. The CDR3 length is 14 residues. Germline V gene sequence: CDR1 SGHRS, CDR2 YFSETQ. Trimming took 4 bases from V and 9 from J; bases not matched to a gene: 4.

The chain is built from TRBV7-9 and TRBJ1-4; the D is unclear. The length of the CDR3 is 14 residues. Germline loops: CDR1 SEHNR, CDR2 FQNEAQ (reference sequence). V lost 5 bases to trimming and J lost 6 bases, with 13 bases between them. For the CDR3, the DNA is TGTGCCAGCAGCCTAGGGCCCGCACATGAAAAACTGTTTTTT. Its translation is CASSLGPAHEKLFF.

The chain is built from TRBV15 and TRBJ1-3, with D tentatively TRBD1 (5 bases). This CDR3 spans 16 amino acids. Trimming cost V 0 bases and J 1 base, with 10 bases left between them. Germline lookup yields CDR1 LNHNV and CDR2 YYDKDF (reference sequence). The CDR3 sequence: CATSRDHGASGNTIYF. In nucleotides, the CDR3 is TGTGCCACCAGCAGAGATCATGGGGCATCTGGAAACACCATATATTTT.

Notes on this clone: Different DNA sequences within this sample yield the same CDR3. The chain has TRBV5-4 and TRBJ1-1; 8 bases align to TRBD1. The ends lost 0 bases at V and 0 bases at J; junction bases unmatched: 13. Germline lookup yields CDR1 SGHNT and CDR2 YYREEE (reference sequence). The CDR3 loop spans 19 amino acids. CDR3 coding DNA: TGTGCCAGCAGCTTGGGAGGGTGGACAGGGAGGAGGATGAACACTGAAGCTTTCTTT. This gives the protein CASSLGGWTGRRMNTEAFF.

For the CDR3, the DNA is TGCGCCAGCAGCTTGGCCAACCAAGGGGGTGACGGTCTTGGCTACACCTTC. This encodes CASSLANQGGDGLGYTF. The V and J genes are TRBV5-1 and TRBJ1-2; tentative D call: TRBD1 (6 bases). The V gene lost 0 bases and the J gene lost 7 bases, with 22 bases spanning the gap. This CDR3 comprises 17 residues. The germline V gene has CDR1 SGHRS and CDR2 YFSETQ.

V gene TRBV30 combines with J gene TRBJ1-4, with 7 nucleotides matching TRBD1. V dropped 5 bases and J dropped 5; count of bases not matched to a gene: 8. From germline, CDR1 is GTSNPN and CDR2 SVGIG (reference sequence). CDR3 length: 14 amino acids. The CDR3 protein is CAWGTGTVNEKLFF. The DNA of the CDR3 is TGTGCCTGGGGGACCGGGACAGTCAATGAAAAACTGTTTTTT.

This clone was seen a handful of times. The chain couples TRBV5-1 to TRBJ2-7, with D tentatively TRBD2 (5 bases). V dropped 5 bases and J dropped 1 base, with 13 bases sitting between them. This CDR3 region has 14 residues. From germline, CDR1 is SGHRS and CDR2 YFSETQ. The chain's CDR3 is CASRFAGGSYEQYF. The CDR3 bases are TGCGCCAGCAGATTTGCGGGTGGGTCCTACGAGCAGTACTTC.

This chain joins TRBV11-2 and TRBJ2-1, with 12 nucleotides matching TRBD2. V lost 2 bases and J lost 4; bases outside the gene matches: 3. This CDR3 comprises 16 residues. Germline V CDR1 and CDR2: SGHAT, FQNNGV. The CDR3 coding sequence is TGTGCCAGCAGCTTAACTAGCGGGGGGCCATACAATGAGCAGTTCTTC. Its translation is CASSLTSGGPYNEQFF.

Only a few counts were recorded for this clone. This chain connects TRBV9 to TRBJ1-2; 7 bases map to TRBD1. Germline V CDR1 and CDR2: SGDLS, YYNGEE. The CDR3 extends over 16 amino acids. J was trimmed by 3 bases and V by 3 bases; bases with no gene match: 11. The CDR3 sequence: CASSAQGGRGYYGYTF. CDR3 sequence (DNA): TGTGCCAGCAGCGCCCAGGGGGGCAGGGGATACTATGGCTACACCTTC.